The 25 T cell receptor beta chains in this list originate from one sample, sequenced in a study of blood T cell repertoires in COVID-19. The data were produced by immunoSEQ multiplex PCR, yet TCRdb's version contains in-frame clones alone and is incomplete. The sample shows some 200,000 clones, 82% of them seen only once. Source material: peripheral blood. These receptors were collected from a woman between 65 and 79 years old with COVID-19, enrolled during active disease.

The CDR3 is CASSFGGEGYTF. CDR3 in DNA: TGCGCCAGCAGCTTTGGAGGGGAGGGCTACACCTTC. V and J are TRBV5-1 and TRBJ1-2; tentative D call: TRBD1 (5 bases). Trimming removed 2 bases at V and 8 bases at J, with 10 bases between. This CDR3 is built from 12 residues. CDR1 is SGHRS, CDR2 YFSETQ, per germline.

This chain joins TRBV18 and TRBJ2-3; 10 nucleotides align to TRBD2. The CDR3 is made up of 20 amino acids. In germline, CDR1 is KGHSH, CDR2 LQKENI. Losses at the gene ends were 4 bases for V and 5 bases for J; bases not matched to a gene: 21. CDR3 loop: CASSLMGLATGEGAVDTQYF. CDR3 DNA: TGTGCCAGCTCACTCATGGGACTAGCGACCGGAGAGGGGGCCGTAGATACGCAGTATTTT.

V is TRBV24-1 and J is TRBJ1-4; D is perhaps TRBD1 (6 bases). Germline assignment: CDR1 KGHDR and CDR2 SFDVKD. Trimming stripped 5 bases from V and 7 bases from J, with 13 bases between. The CDR3 covers 14 residues. CDR3 region: CATSGGQGSEKLFF. The CDR3 DNA follows: TGTGCCACCAGTGGGGGGCAGGGATCTGAAAAACTGTTTTTT.

V and J are TRBV27 and TRBJ1-1, with TRBD1 as a possible D gene (5 bases). There are 14 residues in the CDR3. Germline CDR1 reads MNHEY; CDR2 reads SMNVEV (reference sequence). Trimming left V 9 bases short and J 1 base short, with 15 bases between. CDR3 sequence (DNA): TGTGCCAGTAGACTGGGGCGGCAGAACACTGAAGCTTTCTTT. Its translation: CASRLGRQNTEAFF.

The rearrangement uses TRBV6-5 and TRBJ2-3; D gene unclear. The CDR3 covers 13 residues. Germline CDR1 MNHEY, CDR2 SVGAGI. The ends were cut back, 0 bases at V and 5 bases at J, with 6 bases in the middle. The CDR3 loop is CASSYSQKDTQYF. The DNA for the CDR3 is TGTGCCAGCAGTTACTCACAGAAAGATACGCAGTATTTT.

The J gene is TRBJ1-5, the V gene TRBV4-3, with D uncertain. The germline CDR1 and CDR2 sequences are LGHNA and YSLEER. V was pared by 4 bases and J by 0 bases, with 7 bases between. This CDR3 contains 14 residues. The CDR3 DNA is TGCGCCAGCAGCCGGGAGTATAGCAATCAGCCCCAGCATTTT. This encodes CASSREYSNQPQHF.

The rearrangement links TRBV18 to TRBJ2-3; 14 bases match TRBD2. The CDR3 is made up of 17 amino acids. The V gene end was trimmed by 2 bases and the J gene end by 3 bases; junction bases not matched to a gene: 4. CDR1 and CDR2 from the germline V gene are KGHSH and LQKENI. In DNA form, the CDR3 reads TGTGCCAGCTCACCAGGGACTAGCGGGAGCGGAACAGATACGCAGTATTTT. This sequence encodes CASSPGTSGSGTDTQYF.

The chain joins TRBV10-1 to TRBJ2-3; maybe TRBD2 (6 bases). The CDR3 spans 16 residues. The V gene's germline CDR1 is WNHNN and CDR2 SYGVQD (reference sequence). The V and J ends lost 3 bases and 5 bases respectively, with 18 bases between them. CDR3 nucleotide sequence: TGCGCCAGCAGTGACCCCGCAGCGGGTCTGGGAGATACGCAGTATTTT. Amino acid sequence: CASSDPAAGLGDTQYF.

The rearrangement joins TRBV5-1 to TRBJ2-7; D might be TRBD1 (6 bases). Looked up from germline, CDR1 is SGHRS and CDR2 is YFSETQ. The CDR3 runs to 14 residues. V gave up 0 bases and J gave up 3 bases, with 10 bases separating them. The CDR3, as DNA: TGCGCCAGCAGCTTGGTACAGGGAGTCTACGAGCAGTACTTC. It is translated as CASSLVQGVYEQYF.

The chain links TRBV30 to TRBJ1-2; 7 bases map to TRBD1. The CDR3 sequence is 14 residues long. Trimming cost V 4 bases and J 8 bases; bases outside gene matches: 13. The V gene's germline CDR1 is GTSNPN and CDR2 SVGIG (reference sequence). The CDR3 reads CAWTLQGILGGYTF. CDR3 bases: TGTGCCTGGACCTTACAGGGGATCTTAGGGGGCTACACCTTC.

V is TRBV6-5 and J is TRBJ2-7, with D perhaps TRBD2 (5 bases). V lost 7 bases to trimming and J lost 3 bases, with 10 bases between them. The CDR3 is 12 amino acids. CDR1 is MNHEY, CDR2 SVGAGI, per germline. The CDR3 reads CASTSAGYEQYF. The DNA of the CDR3 is TGTGCCAGCACCTCGGCGGGCTACGAGCAGTACTTC.

Here the CDR3 reads CASSELGTAGTEAFF. The CDR3 bases are TGTGCCAGCAGTGAATTAGGGACAGCTGGCACTGAAGCTTTCTTT. The chain has TRBV2 and TRBJ1-1; 7 positions match TRBD1. Germline CDR1 reads SNHLY; CDR2 reads FYNNEI. Trimming removed 2 bases from V and 4 bases from J; junction bases left unmatched: 7. The CDR3 totals 15 residues.

The rearrangement links TRBV30 to TRBJ2-7; 10 nucleotides line up with TRBD2. The CDR3 has 15 residues. The V and J ends lost 4 bases and 1 base, in that order; junction bases with no gene match: 7. Germline V gene sequence: CDR1 GTSNPN, CDR2 SVGIG (reference sequence). CDR3 sequence reads: CAWMMTSGPSYEQYF. The CDR3, as DNA: TGTGCCTGGATGATGACTAGCGGGCCTTCCTACGAGCAGTACTTC.

The chain joins TRBV11-2 to TRBJ2-3, with 7 bases matching TRBD1. Germline trimming cut 5 bases from V and 0 bases from J; bases unmatched to any gene: 5. Germline CDR1 SGHAT, CDR2 FQNNGV. The CDR3 has 15 amino acids. The DNA of the CDR3 is TGTGCCAGCAGCCCCGACAGGGACAGCACAGATACGCAGTATTTT. Translation gives CASSPDRDSTDTQYF.

In the case of this clone: This specimen includes other DNA sequences encoding the same CDR3. This chain connects TRBV2 to TRBJ1-5; 9 bases line up with TRBD1. The CDR3 has 15 residues. Germline V lookup: CDR1 SNHLY, CDR2 FYNNEI. The V and J ends lost 5 bases and 4 bases, in that order; junction bases with no gene match: 6. The CDR3 region has the DNA TGTGCCAGCAGTCTCTCAGGACAGGGGAATCAGCCCCAGCATTTT. As protein: CASSLSGQGNQPQHF.

This chain joins TRBV6-1 and TRBJ2-1; possibly TRBD2 for D (6 bases). Trimming cost V 0 bases and J 4 bases, with 16 bases left between them. The CDR3 totals 17 residues. From germline, CDR1 is MNHNS and CDR2 SASEGT. CDR3: CASSEAGGIGRYNEQFF. CDR3 DNA: TGTGCCAGCAGTGAAGCAGGAGGGATAGGGAGGTACAATGAGCAGTTCTTC.

The chain couples TRBV28 to TRBJ1-5; a possible D gene is TRBD1 (5 bases). This CDR3 contains 14 residues. Per germline, CDR1 MDHEN and CDR2 SYDVKM. Trimming left V 7 bases short and J 4 bases short, with 14 bases between. Written as DNA, the CDR3 is TGTGCCAGCACCGTGGGGGGTGGTAATCAGCCCCAGCATTTT. Protein: CASTVGGGNQPQHF.

The chain has TRBV5-4 and TRBJ2-7, with D perhaps TRBD1 (5 bases). The CDR3 runs to 15 residues. V was clipped by 3 bases and J by 1 base, with 14 bases between them. Germline-derived CDR1 and CDR2 are SGHNT and YYREEE (reference sequence). The DNA for the CDR3 is TGTGCCAGCAGCTATGGACATAGTGCTTCCTACGAGCAGTACTTC. It codes for CASSYGHSASYEQYF.

The chain recombines TRBV24-1 with TRBJ2-3; tentatively, D is TRBD2 (7 bases). Germline V gene data show CDR1 as KGHDR and CDR2 as SFDVKD. Trimming removed 2 bases at V and 0 bases at J, with 8 bases between. This CDR3 comprises 15 residues. The CDR3 region is CATSDWGGSTDTQYF. CDR3 nucleotides: TGTGCCACCAGTGATTGGGGGGGCAGCACAGATACGCAGTATTTT.

This chain connects TRBV25-1 to TRBJ1-6; 7 positions agree with TRBD1. Germline V gene lookup returns CDR1 MGHDK and CDR2 SYGVNS. This CDR3 is 14 amino acids long. The junction had 4 bases not matched to a gene; V was cut back by 4 bases and J by 7 bases. The CDR3 coding sequence is TGTGCCAGCAGTGGACAGGGTGGAAATTCACCCCTCCACTTT. This gives the protein CASSGQGGNSPLHF.

The V call is TRBV30, the J call TRBJ1-5, with D unclear. Germline assignment: CDR1 GTSNPN and CDR2 SVGIG (reference sequence). The CDR3 totals 17 residues. V lost 0 bases, J lost 0 bases, and 15 bases lay in between. The CDR3 sequence is CAWSVPGKTYSNQPQHF. In DNA, the CDR3 is TGTGCCTGGAGTGTACCTGGCAAGACATATAGCAATCAGCCCCAGCATTTT.

This chain joins TRBV7-6 and TRBJ1-1; tentative D call: TRBD1 (5 bases). This CDR3 contains 15 residues. The V gene lost 2 bases and the J gene lost 1 base, with 11 bases spanning the gap. CDR1 is SGHVS and CDR2 is FNYEAQ in the germline V gene. CDR3 nucleotide sequence: TGTGCCAGCAGCTTACGGACAAACCCGAACACTGAAGCTTTCTTT. This sequence encodes CASSLRTNPNTEAFF.

This clone has a single count. The chain joins TRBV27 to TRBJ1-2, with 10 positions matching TRBD1. This CDR3 spans 15 amino acids. Germline V gene data show CDR1 as MNHEY and CDR2 as SMNVEV (reference sequence). The junction had 9 bases not matched to a gene; V was cut back by 4 bases and J by 7 bases. CDR3 bases: TGTGCCAGCAGTTATTACGGGACAGGGGCCGGTGGCTACACCTTC. It yields the protein CASSYYGTGAGGYTF.

This clone came up once. This sample includes further DNA sequences coding for the same CDR3. J is TRBJ1-2 and V is TRBV28, with no clear D. CDR1 MDHEN and CDR2 SYDVKM come from the germline V gene. V was cut by 3 bases and J by 2 bases, with 4 bases left in between. The CDR3 length is 12 residues. CDR3 DNA sequence: TGTGCCAGCAGTTTCAGAAACTATGGCTACACCTTC. It codes for CASSFRNYGYTF.

The chain employs TRBV24-1 and TRBJ2-3; TRBD2 aligns across 10 bases. The trim removed 4 bases at V and 5 bases at J, leaving 5 bases unmatched. Germline loops: CDR1 KGHDR, CDR2 SFDVKD. CDR3 size: 15 residues. The CDR3 region is CATSDPSGSGDTQYF. The CDR3 bases are TGTGCCACCAGTGACCCTAGCGGGAGTGGAGATACGCAGTATTTT.